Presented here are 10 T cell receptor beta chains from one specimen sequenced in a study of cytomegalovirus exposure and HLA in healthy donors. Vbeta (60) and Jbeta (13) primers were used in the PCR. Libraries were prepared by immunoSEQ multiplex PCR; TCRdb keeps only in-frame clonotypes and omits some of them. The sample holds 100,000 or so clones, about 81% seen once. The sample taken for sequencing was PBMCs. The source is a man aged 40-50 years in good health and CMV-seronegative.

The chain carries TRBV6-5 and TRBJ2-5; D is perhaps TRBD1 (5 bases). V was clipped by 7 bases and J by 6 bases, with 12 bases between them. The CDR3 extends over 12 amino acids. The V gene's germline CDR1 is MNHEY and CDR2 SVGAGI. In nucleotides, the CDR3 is TGTGCCAGCATGGGGCGTGAGAAGACCCAGTACTTC. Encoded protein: CASMGREKTQYF.

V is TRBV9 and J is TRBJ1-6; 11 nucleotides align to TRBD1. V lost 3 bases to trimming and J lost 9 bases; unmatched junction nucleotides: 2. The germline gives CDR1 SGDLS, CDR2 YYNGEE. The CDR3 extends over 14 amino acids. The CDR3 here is CASSDGTGGSPLHF. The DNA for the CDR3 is TGTGCCAGCAGCGATGGGACAGGGGGTTCACCCCTCCACTTT.

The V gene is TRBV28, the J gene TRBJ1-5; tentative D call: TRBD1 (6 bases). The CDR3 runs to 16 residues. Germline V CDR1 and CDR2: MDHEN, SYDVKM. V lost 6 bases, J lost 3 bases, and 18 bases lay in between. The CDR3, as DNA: TGTGCCAGCAGACCCCCCGACAGGCTTTACAATCAGCCCCAGCATTTT. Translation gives CASRPPDRLYNQPQHF.

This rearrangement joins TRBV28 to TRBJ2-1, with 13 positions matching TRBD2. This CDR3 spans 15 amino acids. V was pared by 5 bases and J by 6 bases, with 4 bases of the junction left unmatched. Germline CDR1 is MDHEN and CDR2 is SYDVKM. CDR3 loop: CASSPGLAGTNEQFF. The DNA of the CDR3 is TGTGCCAGCAGTCCGGGACTAGCGGGGACCAATGAGCAGTTCTTC.

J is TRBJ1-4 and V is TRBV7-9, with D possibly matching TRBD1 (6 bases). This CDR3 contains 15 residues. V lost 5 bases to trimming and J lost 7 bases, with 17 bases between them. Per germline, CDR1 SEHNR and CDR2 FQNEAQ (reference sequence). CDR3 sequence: CASSTWAGVAEKLFF. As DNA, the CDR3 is TGTGCCAGCAGCACCTGGGCAGGGGTTGCTGAAAAACTGTTTTTT.

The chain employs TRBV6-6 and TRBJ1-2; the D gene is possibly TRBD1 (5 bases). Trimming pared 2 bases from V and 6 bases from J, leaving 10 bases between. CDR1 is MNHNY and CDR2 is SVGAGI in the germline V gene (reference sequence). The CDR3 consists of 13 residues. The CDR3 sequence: CASSYRQLDGYTF. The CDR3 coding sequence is TGTGCCAGCAGTTACCGACAGCTTGATGGCTACACCTTC.

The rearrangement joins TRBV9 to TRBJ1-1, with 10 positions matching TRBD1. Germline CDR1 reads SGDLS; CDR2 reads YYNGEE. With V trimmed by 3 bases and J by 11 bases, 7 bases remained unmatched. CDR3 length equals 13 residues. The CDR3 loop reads CASSGDRGPGAFF. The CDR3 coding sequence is TGTGCCAGCAGCGGAGACAGGGGGCCGGGTGCTTTCTTT.

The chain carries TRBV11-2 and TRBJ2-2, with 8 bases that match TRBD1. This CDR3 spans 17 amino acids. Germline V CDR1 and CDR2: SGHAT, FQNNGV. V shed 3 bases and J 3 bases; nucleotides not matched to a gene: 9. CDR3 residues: CASSFRFDRGYTGELFF. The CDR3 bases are TGTGCCAGCAGCTTCCGGTTCGACAGGGGTTACACCGGGGAGCTGTTTTTT.

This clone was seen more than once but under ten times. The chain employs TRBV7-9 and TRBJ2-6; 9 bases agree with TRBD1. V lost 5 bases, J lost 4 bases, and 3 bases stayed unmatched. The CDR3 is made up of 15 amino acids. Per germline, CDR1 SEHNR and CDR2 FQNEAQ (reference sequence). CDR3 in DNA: TGTGCCAGCAGCCGGACAGGGGTCGGGGCCAACGTCCTGACTTTC. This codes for CASSRTGVGANVLTF.

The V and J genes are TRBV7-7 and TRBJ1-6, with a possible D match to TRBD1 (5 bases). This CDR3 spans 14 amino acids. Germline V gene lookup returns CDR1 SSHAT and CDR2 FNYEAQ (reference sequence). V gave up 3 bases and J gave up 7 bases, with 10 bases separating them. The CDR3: CASSLSRENSPLHF. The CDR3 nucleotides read TGTGCCAGCAGCTTGTCCAGGGAAAATTCACCCCTCCACTTT. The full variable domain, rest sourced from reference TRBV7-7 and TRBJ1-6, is GAGVSQSPRYKVTKRGQDVTLRCDPISSHATLYWYQQALGQGPEFLTYFNYEAQPDKSGLPSDRFSAERPEGSISTLTIQRTEQRDSAMYRCASSLSRENSPLHFGNGTRLTVT.